This T cell receptor (beta chain) was identified during a study of blood T cells in healthy people across ages. This CDR3 is built from 13 residues. Germline values: CDR1 DFQATT, CDR2 SNEGSKA (reference sequence). The V and J ends lost 6 bases and 0 bases respectively, with 12 bases between them. Findings and caveats of the study: The study found TCR beta diversity correlated strongly with naive T cell percentage. As age increased, TCR beta diversity per million T cells fell in a roughly linear fashion. The long-lived group displayed more naive CD4+ cells, plus higher diversity, than the aged donors did.

With respect to this clonotype: Its antigen is as yet unknown.

A J-beta primer mix and a sample-barcoded 5' primer were used in a second PCR of roughly 6 to 12 cycles. The authors tagged each cDNA molecule using a template-switch adaptor with 12 random nucleotides. One entry per CDR3 protein results from TCRdb running MiXCR on the 5' RACE reads. The data contain around 1.5 million distinct CDR3 sequences, around 59% of them singletons. Input material: blood. The source of this sequence is a man aged 18 to 29 in good health. The chain carries TRBV20-1 and TRBJ2-7; no reliable D call. For the CDR3, the DNA is TGCAGTGCACCTGAGGTTACCTCCTACGAGCAGTACTTC. The encoded protein is CSAPEVTSYEQYF.